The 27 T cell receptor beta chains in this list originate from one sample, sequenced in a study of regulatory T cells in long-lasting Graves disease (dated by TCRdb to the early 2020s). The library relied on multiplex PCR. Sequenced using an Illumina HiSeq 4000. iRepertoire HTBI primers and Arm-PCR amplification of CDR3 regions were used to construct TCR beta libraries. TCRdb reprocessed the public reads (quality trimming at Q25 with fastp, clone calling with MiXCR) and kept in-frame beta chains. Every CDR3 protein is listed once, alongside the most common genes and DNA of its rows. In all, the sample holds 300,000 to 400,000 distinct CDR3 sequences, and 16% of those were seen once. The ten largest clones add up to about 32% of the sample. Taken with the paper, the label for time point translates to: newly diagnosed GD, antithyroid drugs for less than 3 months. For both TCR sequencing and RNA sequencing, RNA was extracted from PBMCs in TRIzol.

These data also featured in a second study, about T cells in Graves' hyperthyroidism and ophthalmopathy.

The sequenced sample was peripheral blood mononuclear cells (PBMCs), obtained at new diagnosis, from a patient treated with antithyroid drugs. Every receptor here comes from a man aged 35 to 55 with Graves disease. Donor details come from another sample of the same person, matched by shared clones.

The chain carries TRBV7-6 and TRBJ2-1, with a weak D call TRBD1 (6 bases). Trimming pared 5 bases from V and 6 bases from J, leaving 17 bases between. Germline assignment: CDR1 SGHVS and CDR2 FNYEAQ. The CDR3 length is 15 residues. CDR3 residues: CASSPLTGLFNEQFF. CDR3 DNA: TGTGCCAGCAGCCCGCTCACAGGGCTTTTCAATGAGCAGTTCTTC. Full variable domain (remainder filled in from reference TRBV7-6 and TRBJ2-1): GAGVSQSPRYKVTKRGQDVALRCDPISGHVSLYWYRQALGQGPEFLTYFNYEAQQDKSGLPNDRFSAERPEGSISTLTIQRTEQRDSAMYRCASSPLTGLFNEQFFGPGTRLTVL.

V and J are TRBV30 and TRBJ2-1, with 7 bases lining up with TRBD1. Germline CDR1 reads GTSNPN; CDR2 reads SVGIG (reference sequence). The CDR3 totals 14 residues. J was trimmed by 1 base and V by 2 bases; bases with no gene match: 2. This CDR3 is CAWSRDRSYNEQFF. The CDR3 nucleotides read TGTGCCTGGAGTCGGGACAGATCCTACAATGAGCAGTTCTTC.

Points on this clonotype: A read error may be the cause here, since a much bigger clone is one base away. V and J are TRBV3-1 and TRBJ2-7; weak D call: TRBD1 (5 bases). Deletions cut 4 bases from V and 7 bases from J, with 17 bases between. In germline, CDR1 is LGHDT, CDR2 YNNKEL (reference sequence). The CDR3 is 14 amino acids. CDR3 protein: CASSRLDIYNEQYF. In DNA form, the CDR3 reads TGTGCCAGCAGCCGCCTGGACATTTACAATGAGCAGTACTTC.

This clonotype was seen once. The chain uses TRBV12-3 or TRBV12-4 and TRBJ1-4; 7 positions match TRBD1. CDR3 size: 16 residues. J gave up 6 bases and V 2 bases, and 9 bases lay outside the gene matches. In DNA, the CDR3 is TGTGCCAGCAGTTTATTAGGAGGGCAGGGGGATGAAAAACTGTTTTTT. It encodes CASSLLGGQGDEKLFF.

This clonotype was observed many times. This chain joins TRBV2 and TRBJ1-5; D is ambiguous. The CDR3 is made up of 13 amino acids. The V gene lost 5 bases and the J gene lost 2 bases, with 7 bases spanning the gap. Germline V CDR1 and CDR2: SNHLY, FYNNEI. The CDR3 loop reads CASSFGRNQPQHF. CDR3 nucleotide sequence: TGTGCCAGCAGTTTCGGTCGCAATCAGCCCCAGCATTTT.

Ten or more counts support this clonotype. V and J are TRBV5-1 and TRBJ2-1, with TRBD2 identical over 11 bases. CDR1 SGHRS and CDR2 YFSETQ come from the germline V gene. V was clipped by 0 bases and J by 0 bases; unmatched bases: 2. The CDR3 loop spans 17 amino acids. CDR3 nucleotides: TGCGCCAGCAGCTTGGCTAGCGGGGGGACCTCCTACAATGAGCAGTTCTTC. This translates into CASSLASGGTSYNEQFF.

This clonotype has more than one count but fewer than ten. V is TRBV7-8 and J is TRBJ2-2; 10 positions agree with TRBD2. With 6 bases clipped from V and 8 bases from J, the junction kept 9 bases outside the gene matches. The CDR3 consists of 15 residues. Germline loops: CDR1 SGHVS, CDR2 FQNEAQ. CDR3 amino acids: CASRISGGASGELFF. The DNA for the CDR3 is TGTGCCAGCAGGATAAGCGGGGGGGCATCTGGGGAGCTGTTTTTT.

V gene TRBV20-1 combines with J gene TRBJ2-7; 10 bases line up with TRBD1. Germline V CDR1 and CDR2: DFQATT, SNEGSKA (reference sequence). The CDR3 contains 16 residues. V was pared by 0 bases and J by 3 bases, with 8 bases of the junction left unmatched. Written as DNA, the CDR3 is TGCAGTGCTAGAGATCTTTGGACAGGGGGTAACTACGAGCAGTACTTC. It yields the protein CSARDLWTGGNYEQYF.

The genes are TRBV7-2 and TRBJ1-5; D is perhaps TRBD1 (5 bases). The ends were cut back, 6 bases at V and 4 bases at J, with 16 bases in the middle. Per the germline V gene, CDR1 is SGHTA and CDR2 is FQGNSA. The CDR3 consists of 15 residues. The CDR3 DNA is TGTGCCAGCAGTCCTCAGGGCAGGGCGAATCAGCCCCAGCATTTT. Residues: CASSPQGRANQPQHF.

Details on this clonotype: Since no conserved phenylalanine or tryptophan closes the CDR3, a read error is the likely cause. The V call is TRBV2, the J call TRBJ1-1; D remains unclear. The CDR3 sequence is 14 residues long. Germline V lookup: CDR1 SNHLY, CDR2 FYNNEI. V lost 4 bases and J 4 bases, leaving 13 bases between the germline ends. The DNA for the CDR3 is TGTGCCAGCAGTGGGACTCCCCTGGGCACTGAAGCTTTCCTT. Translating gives CASSGTPLGTEAFL.

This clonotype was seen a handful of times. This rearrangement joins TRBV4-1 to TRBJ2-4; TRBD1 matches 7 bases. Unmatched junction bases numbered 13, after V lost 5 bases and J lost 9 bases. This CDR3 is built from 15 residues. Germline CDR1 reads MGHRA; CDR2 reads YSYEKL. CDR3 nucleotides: TGCGCCAGCAGCTCTCCGGGACAGCGATTCCTCATTCAGTACTTC. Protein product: CASSSPGQRFLIQYF.

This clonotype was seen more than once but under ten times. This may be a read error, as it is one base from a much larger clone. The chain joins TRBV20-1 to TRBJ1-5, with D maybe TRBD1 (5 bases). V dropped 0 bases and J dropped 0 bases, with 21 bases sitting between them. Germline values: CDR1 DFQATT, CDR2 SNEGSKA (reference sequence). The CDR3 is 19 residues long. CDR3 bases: TGCAGTGCTAGAGATCATTACAGGACTGAAGAATATAGCAATCAGCCCCAGCATTTT. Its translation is CSARDHYRTEEYSNQPQHF.

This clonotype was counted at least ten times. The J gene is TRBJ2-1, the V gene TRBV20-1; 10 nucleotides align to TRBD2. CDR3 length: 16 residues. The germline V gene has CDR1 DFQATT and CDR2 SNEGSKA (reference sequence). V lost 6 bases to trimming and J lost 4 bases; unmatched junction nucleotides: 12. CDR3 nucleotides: TGCAGTGCCACCATGCTAGCGGGGGCCGGGTACAATGAGCAGTTCTTC. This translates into CSATMLAGAGYNEQFF.

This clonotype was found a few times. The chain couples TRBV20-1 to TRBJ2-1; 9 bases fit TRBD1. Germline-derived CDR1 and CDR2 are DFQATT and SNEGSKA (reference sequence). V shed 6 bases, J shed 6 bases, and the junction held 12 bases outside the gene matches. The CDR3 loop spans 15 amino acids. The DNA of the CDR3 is TGCAGTGCGGGTTTGTTGGGACAGGGTACCAATGAGCAGTTCTTC. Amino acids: CSAGLLGQGTNEQFF.

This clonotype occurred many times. CDR3 sequence reads: CASNSRTGYNSPLHF. DNA for the CDR3: TGTGCCAGCAACTCACGGACAGGGTATAATTCACCCCTCCACTTT. The V and J genes are TRBV27 and TRBJ1-6; 8 bases are a match to TRBD1. CDR1 is MNHEY, CDR2 SMNVEV, per germline (reference sequence). The ends lost 7 bases at V and 4 bases at J; junction bases unmatched: 6. This CDR3 is built from 15 residues.

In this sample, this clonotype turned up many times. In nucleotides, the CDR3 is TGTGCCAGCAGCTTGACGGAGGAGACCCAGTACTTC. It yields the protein CASSLTEETQYF. The chain joins TRBV7-9 to TRBJ2-5; D unresolved. CDR3 size: 12 residues. V was trimmed by 3 bases and J by 5 bases, leaving 7 bases between them. Germline CDR1 SEHNR, CDR2 FQNEAQ (reference sequence).

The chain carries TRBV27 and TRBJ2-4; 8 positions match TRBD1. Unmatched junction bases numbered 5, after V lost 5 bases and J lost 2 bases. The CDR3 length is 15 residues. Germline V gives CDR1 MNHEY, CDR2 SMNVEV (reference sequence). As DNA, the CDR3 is TGTGCCAGCAGTGGTCGACAGGGGCCCAAAAACATTCAGTACTTC. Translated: CASSGRQGPKNIQYF.

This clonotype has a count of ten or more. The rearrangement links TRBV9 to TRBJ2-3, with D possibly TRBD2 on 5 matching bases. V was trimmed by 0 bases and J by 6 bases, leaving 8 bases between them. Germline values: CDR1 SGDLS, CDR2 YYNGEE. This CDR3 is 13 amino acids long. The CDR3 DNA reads TGTGCCAGCAGCGTAGCCGGGGAGGATACGCAGTATTTT. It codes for CASSVAGEDTQYF.

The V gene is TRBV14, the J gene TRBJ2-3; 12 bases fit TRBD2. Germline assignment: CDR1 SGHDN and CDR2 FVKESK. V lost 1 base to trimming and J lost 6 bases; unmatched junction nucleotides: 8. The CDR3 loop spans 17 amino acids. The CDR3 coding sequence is TGTGCCAGCAGCCAAGGTTACCAACTAGCGGGGGGCGATACGCAGTATTTT. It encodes CASSQGYQLAGGDTQYF.

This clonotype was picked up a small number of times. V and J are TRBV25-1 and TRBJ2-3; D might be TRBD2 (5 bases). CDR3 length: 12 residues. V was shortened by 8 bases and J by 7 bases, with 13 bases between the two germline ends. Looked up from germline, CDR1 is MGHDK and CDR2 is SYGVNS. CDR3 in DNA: TGTGCCAGCGGCGCCCTCGGGAATACGCAGTATTTT. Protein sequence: CASGALGNTQYF.

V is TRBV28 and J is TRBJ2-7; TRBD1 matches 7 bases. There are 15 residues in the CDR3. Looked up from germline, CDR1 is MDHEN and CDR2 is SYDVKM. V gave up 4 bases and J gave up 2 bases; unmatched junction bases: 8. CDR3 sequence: CASSSTAGGTYEQYF. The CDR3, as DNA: TGTGCCAGCAGTTCCACCGCAGGGGGTACCTACGAGCAGTACTTC. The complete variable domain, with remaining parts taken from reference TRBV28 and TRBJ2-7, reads DVKVTQSSRYLVKRTGEKVFLECVQDMDHENMFWYRQDPGLGLRLIYFSYDVKMKEKGDIPEGYSVSREKKERFSLILESASTNQTSMYLCASSSTAGGTYEQYFGPGTRLTVT.

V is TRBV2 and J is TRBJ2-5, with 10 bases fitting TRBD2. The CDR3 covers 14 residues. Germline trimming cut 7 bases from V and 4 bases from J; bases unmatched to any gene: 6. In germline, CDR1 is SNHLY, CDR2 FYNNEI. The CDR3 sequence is CASKRGGLLETQYF. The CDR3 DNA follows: TGTGCCAGCAAGCGGGGGGGCCTATTAGAGACCCAGTACTTC.

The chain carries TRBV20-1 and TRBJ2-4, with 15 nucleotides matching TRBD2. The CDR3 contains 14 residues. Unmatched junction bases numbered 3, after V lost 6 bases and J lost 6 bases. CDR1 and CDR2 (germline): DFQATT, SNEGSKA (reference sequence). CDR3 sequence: CSAPGLAGGNIQYF. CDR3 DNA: TGCAGTGCGCCGGGACTAGCGGGGGGAAACATTCAGTACTTC.

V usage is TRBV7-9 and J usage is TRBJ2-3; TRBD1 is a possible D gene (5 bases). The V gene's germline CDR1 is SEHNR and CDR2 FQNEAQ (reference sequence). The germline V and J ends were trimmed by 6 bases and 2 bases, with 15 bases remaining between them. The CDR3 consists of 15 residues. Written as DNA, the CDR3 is TGTGCCAGCAGTCCCCAGGGCTACGCCACAGATACGCAGTATTTT. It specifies CASSPQGYATDTQYF.

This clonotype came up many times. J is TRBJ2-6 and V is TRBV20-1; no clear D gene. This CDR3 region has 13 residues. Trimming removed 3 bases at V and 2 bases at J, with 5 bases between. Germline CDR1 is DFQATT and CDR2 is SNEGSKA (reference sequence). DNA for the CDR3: TGCAGTGCTAGGGTGGCTGGGGCCAACGTCCTGACTTTC. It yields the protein CSARVAGANVLTF.

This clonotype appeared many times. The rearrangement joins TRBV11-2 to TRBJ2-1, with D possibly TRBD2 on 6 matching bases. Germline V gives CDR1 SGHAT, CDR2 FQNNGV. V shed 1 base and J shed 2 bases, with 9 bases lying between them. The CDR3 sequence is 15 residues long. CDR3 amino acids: CASSLGGTAYNEQFF. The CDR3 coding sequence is TGTGCCAGCAGCTTAGGCGGGACGGCCTACAATGAGCAGTTCTTC.

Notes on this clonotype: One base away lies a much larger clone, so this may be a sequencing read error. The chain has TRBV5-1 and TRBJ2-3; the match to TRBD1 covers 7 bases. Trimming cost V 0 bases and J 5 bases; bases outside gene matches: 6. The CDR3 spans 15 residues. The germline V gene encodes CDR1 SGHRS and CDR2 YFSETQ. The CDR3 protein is CASSLALQGLDTQYF. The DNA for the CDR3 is TGCGCCAGCAGCTTGGCATTACAGGGGCTAGATACGCAGTATTTT.